A single sample is the source of the 22 T cell receptor beta chains below, sequenced in a study of early stage breast cancer tumors. Produced via immunoSEQ multiplex PCR; TCRdb's table is partial and in-frame only. The sample shows tens of thousands of clones, around two thirds of them seen only once. Sequenced sample: blood. These receptors came from a person aged 45-60 years with breast cancer.

V gene TRBV5-1 combines with J gene TRBJ1-1; 7 positions match TRBD1. This CDR3 comprises 16 residues. The ends lost 0 bases at V and 3 bases at J; junction bases unmatched: 8. Looked up from germline, CDR1 is SGHRS and CDR2 is YFSETQ. The CDR3 DNA reads as TGCGCCAGCAGCTTGGAGGGGGCCAGTACCTACACTGAAGCTTTCTTT. The encoded protein is CASSLEGASTYTEAFF.

This rearrangement joins TRBV30 to TRBJ1-5; D remains ambiguous. From germline, CDR1 is GTSNPN and CDR2 SVGIG (reference sequence). The germline V and J ends were trimmed by 0 bases and 7 bases, with 10 bases remaining between them. This CDR3 has 13 amino acids. CDR3 in DNA: TGTGCCTGGAGTGTATTCTTACAACAGCCCCAGCATTTT. Amino acid sequence: CAWSVFLQQPQHF.

Remarks on this clone: Its ends do not fully match the called genes, so a read error is possible. The chain couples TRBV6-5 to TRBJ1-5; no definite D call. This CDR3 region has 14 residues. Germline values: CDR1 MNHEY, CDR2 SVGAGI. CDR3 in DNA: TGTGCCAGCAGTTACGACGGGTCAAATCAGTCCCAGCATTTT. It is translated as CASSYDGSNQSQHF.

The rearrangement uses TRBV15 and TRBJ1-2; TRBD1 aligns across 8 bases. This CDR3 is built from 15 residues. Germline CDR1 LNHNV, CDR2 YYDKDF (reference sequence). The V gene end was trimmed by 0 bases and the J gene end by 7 bases; junction bases not matched to a gene: 7. The CDR3 spells CATSRDGQGASGYTF. CDR3 nucleotides: TGTGCCACCAGCAGAGATGGCCAGGGGGCGAGTGGCTACACCTTC. The variable domain in full, completed from reference TRBV15 and TRBJ1-2, reads DAMVIQNPRYQVTQFGKPVTLSCSQTLNHNVMYWYQQKSSQAPKLLFHYYDKDFNNEADTPDNFQSRRPNTSFCFLDIRSPGLGDTAMYLCATSRDGQGASGYTFGSGTRLTVV.

This clone was seen a single time. The rearrangement uses TRBV10-2 and TRBJ2-7, with 7 nucleotides matching TRBD1. The V segment lost 5 bases and the J segment 0 bases; nucleotides outside the gene matches: 7. Germline V gene sequence: CDR1 WSHSY, CDR2 SAAADI. CDR3 length equals 15 residues. The CDR3 reads CASSKSGQTSYEQYF. In DNA form, the CDR3 reads TGCGCCAGCAGTAAATCGGGACAGACCTCCTACGAGCAGTACTTC.

The gene calls are TRBV29-1 and TRBJ1-2, with 7 bases aligning to TRBD1. The germline V gene has CDR1 SQVTM and CDR2 ANQGSEA. Losses at the gene ends were 6 bases for V and 7 bases for J; bases not matched to a gene: 11. The CDR3 has 13 residues. CDR3 nucleotide sequence: TGCAGCGTGGGGTTACAGGGGCCAGTTGGCTACACCTTC. Translating it yields CSVGLQGPVGYTF.

This clone was recorded only once. The chain has TRBV5-1 and TRBJ1-5; D may be TRBD1 (5 bases). This CDR3 region has 17 residues. V lost 4 bases to trimming and J lost 0 bases, with 17 bases between them. Germline loops: CDR1 SGHRS, CDR2 YFSETQ. This CDR3 reads CASSPGHTGDSNQPQHF. The CDR3 nucleotides are TGCGCCAGCAGCCCGGGCCATACAGGCGATAGCAATCAGCCCCAGCATTTT.

This clone was picked up one time. V is TRBV2 and J is TRBJ2-3, with D maybe TRBD2 (5 bases). The germline CDR1 and CDR2 sequences are SNHLY and FYNNEI. Trimming stripped 6 bases from V and 3 bases from J, with 10 bases between. The CDR3 runs 13 residues. CDR3 coding DNA: TGTGCCAGCAGGGAGGACCGTACAGATACGCAGTATTTT. Its protein product is CASREDRTDTQYF. Combining the CDR3 with reference TRBV2 and TRBJ2-3 gives the whole variable domain EPEVTQTPSHQVTQMGQEVILRCVPISNHLYFYWYRQILGQKVEFLVSFYNNEISEKSEIFDDQFSVERPDGSNFTLKIRSTKLEDSAMYFCASREDRTDTQYFGPGTRLTVL.

This clone was seen once. The chain is built from TRBV9 and TRBJ2-3; no definite D call. The CDR3 spans 14 residues. Deletions cut 0 bases from V and 0 bases from J, with 5 bases between. Per germline, CDR1 SGDLS and CDR2 YYNGEE. Here the CDR3 DNA reads TGTGCCAGCAGCGTAGTGTCTAGCACAGATACGCAGTATTTT. This encodes CASSVVSSTDTQYF.

This chain links TRBV2 with TRBJ2-3; no clear D. V was trimmed by 9 bases and J by 1 base, leaving 17 bases between them. Germline loops: CDR1 SNHLY, CDR2 FYNNEI. CDR3 size: 15 residues. This chain's CDR3 is CASKVTRSGTDTQYF. The CDR3 DNA is TGTGCCAGTAAGGTAACGCGGTCGGGCACAGATACGCAGTATTTT.

In regard to this clone: This specimen includes other DNA sequences encoding the same CDR3. This chain uses TRBV20-1 with TRBJ1-1; D gene unclear. CDR1 is DFQATT, CDR2 SNEGSKA, per germline (reference sequence). This CDR3 has 11 amino acids. V was pared by 3 bases and J by 2 bases, with 4 bases between. The CDR3 loop is CSASRNTEAFF. The CDR3 bases are TGCAGTGCTAGCAGAAACACTGAAGCTTTCTTT.

Here the CDR3 DNA reads TGTGCCAGCAGCTACAGAATCGGATACAATGAGCAGTTCTTC. This translates into CASSYRIGYNEQFF. The chain has TRBV5-8 and TRBJ2-1, with D unclear. Germline lookup yields CDR1 SGHTS and CDR2 YDEGEE. CDR3 length: 14 amino acids. V gave up 3 bases and J gave up 4 bases, with 11 bases separating them.

This chain links TRBV2 with TRBJ2-5; TRBD2 is a possible D gene (6 bases). The CDR3 is made up of 15 amino acids. Trimming left V 1 base short and J 4 bases short, with 13 bases between. CDR1 is SNHLY, CDR2 FYNNEI, per germline. The CDR3 region is CASSEDSGGGETQYF. The CDR3, as DNA: TGTGCCAGCAGTGAAGACTCCGGGGGAGGAGAGACCCAGTACTTC.

This clone appeared once. This chain connects TRBV5-1 to TRBJ1-2; 8 nucleotides line up with TRBD1. This CDR3 contains 13 residues. CDR1 and CDR2 (germline): SGHRS, YFSETQ. Losses at the gene ends were 1 base for V and 8 bases for J; bases not matched to a gene: 4. As DNA, the CDR3 is TGCGCCAGCAGCTTGAACGACAGGGGAGGCTACACCTTC. This translates into CASSLNDRGGYTF.

This chain joins TRBV19 and TRBJ1-1, with 7 bases identical to TRBD1. The germline CDR1 and CDR2 sequences are LNHDA and SQIVND (reference sequence). The V gene end was trimmed by 6 bases and the J gene end by 5 bases; junction bases not matched to a gene: 6. The CDR3 runs 13 residues. The CDR3 nucleotides are TGTGCCAGTAGCCGTCAGGGACAGACTGAAGCTTTCTTT. Its protein product is CASSRQGQTEAFF. The whole variable domain, filled in from reference TRBV19 and TRBJ1-1, reads DGGITQSPKYLFRKEGQNVTLSCEQNLNHDAMYWYRQDPGQGLRLIYYSQIVNDFQKGDIAEGYSVSREKKESFPLTVTSAQKNPTAFYLCASSRQGQTEAFFGQGTRLTVV.

This rearrangement joins TRBV10-1 to TRBJ2-1; TRBD2 matches at 13 bases. This CDR3 contains 13 residues. The V gene's germline CDR1 is WNHNN and CDR2 SYGVQD (reference sequence). J was trimmed by 9 bases and V by 8 bases; bases with no gene match: 4. The CDR3 DNA reads as TGCGCCAGCCAACTAGCGGGAGGGGGTGAGCAGTTCTTC. Its protein product is CASQLAGGGEQFF.

The V and J genes are TRBV5-1 and TRBJ2-7, with 10 bases lining up with TRBD1. CDR1 is SGHRS and CDR2 is YFSETQ in the germline V gene. V was pared by 4 bases and J by 0 bases, with 4 bases of the junction left unmatched. The CDR3 consists of 15 residues. CDR3 sequence reads: CASSPGQGISYEQYF. The CDR3 DNA reads TGCGCCAGCAGCCCGGGACAGGGGATCTCCTACGAGCAGTACTTC. Variable domain in full (rest from reference TRBV5-1 and TRBJ2-7): KAGVTQTPRYLIKTRGQQVTLSCSPISGHRSVSWYQQTPGQGLQFLFEYFSETQRNKGNFPGRFSGRQFSNSRSEMNVSTLELGDSALYLCASSPGQGISYEQYFGPGTRLTVT.

This chain's CDR3 is CASSLGQIVNTEAFF. The CDR3 region has the DNA TGTGCCAGCTCACTCGGACAGATCGTGAACACTGAAGCTTTCTTT. The chain links TRBV18 to TRBJ1-1, with TRBD1 as a possible D gene (6 bases). The CDR3 loop spans 15 amino acids. Germline V gives CDR1 KGHSH, CDR2 LQKENI. V lost 4 bases, J lost 0 bases, and 12 bases lay in between.

The count of this clone is one. The chain is built from TRBV5-1 and TRBJ2-5; 10 bases are a match to TRBD1. With V trimmed by 0 bases and J by 5 bases, 4 bases remained unmatched. This CDR3 comprises 15 residues. Germline V gene sequence: CDR1 SGHRS, CDR2 YFSETQ. CDR3 nucleotide sequence: TGCGCCAGCAGCTTGGGACAGGGGGCCCCGGAGACCCAGTACTTC. This translates into CASSLGQGAPETQYF. The whole variable domain, remainder taken from reference TRBV5-1 and TRBJ2-5, is KAGVTQTPRYLIKTRGQQVTLSCSPISGHRSVSWYQQTPGQGLQFLFEYFSETQRNKGNFPGRFSGRQFSNSRSEMNVSTLELGDSALYLCASSLGQGAPETQYFGPGTRLLVL.

The rearrangement joins TRBV9 to TRBJ2-1, with 10 bases aligning to TRBD1. V lost 0 bases and J lost 4; bases outside the gene matches: 4. CDR3 length: 16 residues. Germline V gives CDR1 SGDLS, CDR2 YYNGEE. CDR3 DNA sequence: TGTGCCAGCAGCGTAGGGGGGACAGGGGCTTACAATGAGCAGTTCTTC. Translation gives CASSVGGTGAYNEQFF.

This clone was counted only a few times. The rearrangement uses TRBV18 and TRBJ1-1; D not resolved. Trimming removed 3 bases at V and 5 bases at J, with 13 bases between. The CDR3 is 14 amino acids. Germline CDR1 and CDR2: KGHSH and LQKENI. In DNA form, the CDR3 reads TGTGCCAGCTCACCCCCGGAGAGGAGGACTGAAGCTTTCTTT. Protein: CASSPPERRTEAFF.

The chain recombines TRBV4-2 with TRBJ1-1, with a tentative D call TRBD1 (6 bases). The germline CDR1 and CDR2 sequences are LGHNA and YNFKEQ. The CDR3 is made up of 16 amino acids. V shed 5 bases and J shed 0 bases, with 16 bases lying between them. The CDR3 nucleotides are TGTGCCAGCAGCTACGAGGCGGCAGGGGTGAACACTGAAGCTTTCTTT. The encoded protein is CASSYEAAGVNTEAFF.